This entry lists 10 T cell receptor beta chains sequenced from one sample in a study of long-term antiretroviral therapy in people with HIV. With survey level as its setting, the immunoSEQ assay was v3.0. Using immunoSEQ multiplex PCR, the repertoire was profiled, and TCRdb retains in-frame clones only, with some absent. The table includes 23,000 or so clones, 65% to 90% detected once. The input for sequencing was unsorted PBMCs, taken 0.1 years before starting antiretroviral therapy. All receptors come from a man aged 40-49 years with HIV.

This rearrangement joins TRBV5-4 to TRBJ1-1, with D unclear. The germline V gene encodes CDR1 SGHNT and CDR2 YYREEE (reference sequence). With 0 bases removed from V and 1 base from J, the gap between germline ends came to 10 bases. This CDR3 is 15 amino acids long. The CDR3 bases are TGTGCCAGCAGCTTGGCTCAGGCGGGGAACACTGAAGCTTTCTTT. Its translation: CASSLAQAGNTEAFF.

The V and J genes are TRBV18 and TRBJ2-3; 8 nucleotides align to TRBD1. The CDR3 runs to 14 residues. Trimming took 3 bases from V and 2 from J; bases not matched to a gene: 1. Germline V gene lookup returns CDR1 KGHSH and CDR2 LQKENI. CDR3 region: CASSPDRATDTQYF. CDR3 DNA: TGTGCCAGCTCACCGGACAGGGCCACAGATACGCAGTATTTT.

CDR3 sequence (DNA): TGCGCCAGCAGTGAGACCGCCTCTGCCTTCTACGAGCAGTACTTC. Translated, it gives CASSETASAFYEQYF. The chain has TRBV10-1 and TRBJ2-7; D not resolved. Germline V gene sequence: CDR1 WNHNN, CDR2 SYGVQD (reference sequence). The ends were cut back, 2 bases at V and 3 bases at J, with 14 bases in the middle. The CDR3 contains 15 residues.

The chain combines TRBV28 with TRBJ2-7, with 10 nucleotides matching TRBD2. The CDR3 is 16 residues long. The V and J ends lost 3 bases and 6 bases, in that order; junction bases with no gene match: 11. Per the germline V gene, CDR1 is MDHEN and CDR2 is SYDVKM. CDR3 sequence: CASSFASGSWGSEQYF. The DNA for the CDR3 is TGTGCCAGCAGTTTTGCTAGCGGGAGTTGGGGCAGCGAGCAGTACTTC.

This chain links TRBV6-5 with TRBJ2-7; TRBD2 matches 10 bases. The V and J ends lost 6 bases and 0 bases, in that order; junction bases with no gene match: 5. The germline V gene encodes CDR1 MNHEY and CDR2 SVGAGI. The CDR3 is 15 amino acids. The CDR3 DNA follows: TGTGCCAGCAGGGTAACTAGCGGGGCCTCCTACGAGCAGTACTTC. As protein: CASRVTSGASYEQYF.

The rearrangement joins TRBV5-1 to TRBJ2-7; TRBD1 aligns across 11 bases. J was trimmed by 6 bases and V by 0 bases; bases with no gene match: 5. The CDR3 covers 15 residues. In germline, CDR1 is SGHRS, CDR2 YFSETQ. For the CDR3, the DNA is TGCGCCAGCAGCTTGGGCGGGACAGGGGGGGGCGAGCAGTACTTC. Protein sequence: CASSLGGTGGGEQYF. Combining the CDR3 with reference TRBV5-1 and TRBJ2-7 gives the whole variable domain KAGVTQTPRYLIKTRGQQVTLSCSPISGHRSVSWYQQTPGQGLQFLFEYFSETQRNKGNFPGRFSGRQFSNSRSEMNVSTLELGDSALYLCASSLGGTGGGEQYFGPGTRLTVT.

CDR3 sequence (DNA): TGTGCCAGCAGCTTGGGCGGCGACTCCTACGAGCAGTACTTC. It is translated as CASSLGGDSYEQYF. The rearrangement links TRBV5-4 to TRBJ2-7; D not resolved. CDR1 is SGHNT, CDR2 YYREEE, per germline (reference sequence). Trimming pared 0 bases from V and 0 bases from J, leaving 7 bases between. The CDR3 extends over 14 amino acids.

V gene TRBV5-1 combines with J gene TRBJ2-1; tentatively, D is TRBD1 or TRBD2 (5 bases each). The CDR3 covers 16 residues. Trimming stripped 4 bases from V and 0 bases from J, with 14 bases between. Germline V gene lookup returns CDR1 SGHRS and CDR2 YFSETQ. CDR3 in amino acids: CASSPGTTSSYNEQFF. The CDR3 region has the DNA TGCGCCAGCAGCCCCGGGACGACGAGCTCCTACAATGAGCAGTTCTTC.

The chain has TRBV28 and TRBJ1-5, with D uncertain. CDR1 is MDHEN, CDR2 SYDVKM, per germline. The CDR3 consists of 16 residues. Trimming left V 5 bases short and J 3 bases short, with 17 bases between. The CDR3 nucleotides are TGTGCCAGCAGTCCCCCCGGATCCTGGGTCAATCAGCCCCAGCATTTT. Its translation: CASSPPGSWVNQPQHF.

This rearrangement joins TRBV11-2 to TRBJ2-1; D is uncertain. CDR3 size: 12 residues. Trimming removed 3 bases at V and 4 bases at J, with 4 bases between. Germline values: CDR1 SGHAT, CDR2 FQNNGV. This CDR3 is CASSFLYNEQFF. The CDR3 DNA reads as TGTGCCAGCAGCTTTTTGTACAATGAGCAGTTCTTC.